The T cell receptor beta chain described here comes from a study of blood T cell repertoires in COVID-19. Germline V gene lookup returns CDR1 SGHRS and CDR2 YFSETQ. After removal of 0 bases from V and 5 bases from J, the junction contained 1 base not matched to a gene. This CDR3 is 13 amino acids long. The cohort comprised adults aged roughly 18 to 90 years residing in about 25 US areas. Participant-given clinical history determined each cohort assignment. This clone was seen more than once but under ten times. Sequenced by immunoSEQ multiplex PCR; TCRdb stores in-frame clones only, minus some. The profile shows around 190,000 clones, around 83% of them singletons.

Source material: PBMCs or T cells enriched from blood (not recorded which). This sequence joins TRBV5-1 and TRBJ1-1; 7 nucleotides match TRBD1. The receptor was derived from a woman aged 30 to 39 who had been exposed to COVID-19. The CDR3 spells CASSLVTGTEAFF. DNA for the CDR3: TGCGCCAGCAGCTTGGTGACAGGGACTGAAGCTTTCTTT.